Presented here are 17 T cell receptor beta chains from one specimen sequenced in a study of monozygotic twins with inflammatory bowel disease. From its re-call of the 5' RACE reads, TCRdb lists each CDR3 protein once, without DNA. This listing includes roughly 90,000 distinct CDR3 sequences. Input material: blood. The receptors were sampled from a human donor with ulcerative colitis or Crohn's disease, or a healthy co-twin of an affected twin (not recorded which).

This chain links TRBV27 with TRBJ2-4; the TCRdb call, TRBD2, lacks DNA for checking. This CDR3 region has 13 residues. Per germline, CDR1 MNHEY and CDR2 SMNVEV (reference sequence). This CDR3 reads CASSPSAQNIQYF.

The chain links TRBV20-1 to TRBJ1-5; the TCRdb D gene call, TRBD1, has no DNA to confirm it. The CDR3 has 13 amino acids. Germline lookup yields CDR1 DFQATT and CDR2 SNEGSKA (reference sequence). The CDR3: CSALDTGDQPQHF.

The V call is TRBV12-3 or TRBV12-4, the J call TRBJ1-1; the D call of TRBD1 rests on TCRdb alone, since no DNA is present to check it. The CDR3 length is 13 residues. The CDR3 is CASSPGEPAEAFF.

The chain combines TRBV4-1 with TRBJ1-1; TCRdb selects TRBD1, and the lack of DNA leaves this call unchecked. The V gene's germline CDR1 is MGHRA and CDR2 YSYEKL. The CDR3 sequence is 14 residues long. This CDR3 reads CASTGAPRFTEAFF.

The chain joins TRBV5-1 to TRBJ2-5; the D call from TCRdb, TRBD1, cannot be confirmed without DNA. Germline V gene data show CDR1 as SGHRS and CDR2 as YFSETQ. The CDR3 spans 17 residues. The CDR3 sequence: CASSLFGRQGARETQYF.

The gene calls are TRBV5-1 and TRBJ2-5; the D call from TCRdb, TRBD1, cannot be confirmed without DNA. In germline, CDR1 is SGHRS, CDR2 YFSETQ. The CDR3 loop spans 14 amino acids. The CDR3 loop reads CASSLQGMAETQYF.

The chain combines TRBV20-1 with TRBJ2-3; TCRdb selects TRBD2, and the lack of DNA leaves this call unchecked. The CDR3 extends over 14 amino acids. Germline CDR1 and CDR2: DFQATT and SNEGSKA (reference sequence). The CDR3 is CSATPAGGTDTQYF.

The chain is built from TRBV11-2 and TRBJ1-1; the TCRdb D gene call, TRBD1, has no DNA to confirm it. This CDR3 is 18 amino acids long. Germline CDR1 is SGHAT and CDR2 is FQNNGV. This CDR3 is CASSSFIGTGIMNTEAFF.

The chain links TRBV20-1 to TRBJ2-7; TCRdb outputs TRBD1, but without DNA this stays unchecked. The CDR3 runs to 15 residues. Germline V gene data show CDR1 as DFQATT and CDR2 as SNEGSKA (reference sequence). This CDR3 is CSAPGQGGKYYEQYF.

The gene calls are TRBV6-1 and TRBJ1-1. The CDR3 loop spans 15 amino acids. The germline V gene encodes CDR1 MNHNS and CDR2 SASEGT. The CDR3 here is CASSQTGTAGTEAFF.

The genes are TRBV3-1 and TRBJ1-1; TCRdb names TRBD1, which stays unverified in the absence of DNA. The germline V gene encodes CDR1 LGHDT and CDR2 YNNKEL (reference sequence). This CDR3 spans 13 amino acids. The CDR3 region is CASSQDREGSAFF.

The CDR3 reads CASSPSGGASYNEQFF. This sequence joins TRBV3-1 and TRBJ2-1; TCRdb returns TRBD2, unconfirmable since there is no DNA. Germline V CDR1 and CDR2: LGHDT, YNNKEL (reference sequence). The CDR3 extends over 16 amino acids.

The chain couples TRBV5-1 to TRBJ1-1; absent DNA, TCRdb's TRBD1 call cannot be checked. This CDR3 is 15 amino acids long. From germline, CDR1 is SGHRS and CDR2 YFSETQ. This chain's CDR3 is CASSGIRTGITEAFF.

The CDR3 sequence: CASSYGQGSSYTQYF. The V call is TRBV5-1, the J call TRBJ2-3. CDR1 SGHRS and CDR2 YFSETQ come from the germline V gene. The CDR3 has 15 amino acids. Full variable domain (rest looked up from reference TRBV5-1 and TRBJ2-3): KAGVTQTPRYLIKTRGQQVTLSCSPISGHRSVSWYQQTPGQGLQFLFEYFSETQRNKGNFPGRFSGRQFSNSRSEMNVSTLELGDSALYLCASSYGQGSSYTQYFGPGTRLTVL.

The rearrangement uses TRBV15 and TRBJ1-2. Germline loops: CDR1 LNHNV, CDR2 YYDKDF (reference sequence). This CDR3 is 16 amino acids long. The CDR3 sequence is CATSRERGLQNYGYTF.

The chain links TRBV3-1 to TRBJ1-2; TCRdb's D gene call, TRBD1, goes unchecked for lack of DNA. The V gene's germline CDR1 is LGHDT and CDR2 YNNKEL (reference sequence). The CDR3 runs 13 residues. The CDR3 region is CASSPKTGIGYTF.

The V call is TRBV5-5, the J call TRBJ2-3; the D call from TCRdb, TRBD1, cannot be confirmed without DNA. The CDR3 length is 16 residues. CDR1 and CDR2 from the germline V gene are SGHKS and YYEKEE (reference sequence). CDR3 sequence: CASSALKDSAEDTQYF.